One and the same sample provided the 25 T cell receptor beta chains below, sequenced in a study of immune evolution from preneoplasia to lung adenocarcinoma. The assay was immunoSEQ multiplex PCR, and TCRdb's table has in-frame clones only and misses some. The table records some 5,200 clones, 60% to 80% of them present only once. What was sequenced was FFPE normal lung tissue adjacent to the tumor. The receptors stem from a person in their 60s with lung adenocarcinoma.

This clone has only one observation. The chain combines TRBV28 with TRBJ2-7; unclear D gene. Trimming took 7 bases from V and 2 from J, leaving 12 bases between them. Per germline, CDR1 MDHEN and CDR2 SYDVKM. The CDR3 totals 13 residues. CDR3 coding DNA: TGTGCCAGCACCCACCCCGGAACCTACGAGCAGTACTTC. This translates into CASTHPGTYEQYF.

The CDR3 reads CASSLESGGDGYTF. The DNA for the CDR3 is TGCGCCAGCAGCTTGGAATCAGGGGGCGACGGCTACACCTTC. The V call is TRBV5-1, the J call TRBJ1-2; 8 nucleotides line up with TRBD1. The V gene end was trimmed by 0 bases and the J gene end by 8 bases; junction bases not matched to a gene: 6. The CDR3 covers 14 residues. Germline loops: CDR1 SGHRS, CDR2 YFSETQ.

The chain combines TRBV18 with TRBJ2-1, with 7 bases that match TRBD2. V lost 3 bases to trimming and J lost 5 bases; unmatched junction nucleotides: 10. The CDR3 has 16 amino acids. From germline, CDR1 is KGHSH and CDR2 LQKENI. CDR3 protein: CASSPTLGEGDNEQFF. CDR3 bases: TGTGCCAGCTCACCTACTCTCGGGGAGGGAGACAATGAGCAGTTCTTC.

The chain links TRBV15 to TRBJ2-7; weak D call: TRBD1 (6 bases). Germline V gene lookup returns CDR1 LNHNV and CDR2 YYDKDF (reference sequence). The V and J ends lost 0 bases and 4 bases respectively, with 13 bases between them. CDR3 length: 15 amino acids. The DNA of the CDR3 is TGTGCCACCAGCAGAGATCTCCAGGACAGATACGAGCAGTACTTC. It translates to CATSRDLQDRYEQYF.

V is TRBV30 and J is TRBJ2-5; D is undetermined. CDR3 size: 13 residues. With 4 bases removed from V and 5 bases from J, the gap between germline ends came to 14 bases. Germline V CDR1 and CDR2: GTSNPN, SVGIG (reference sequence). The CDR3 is CAWTPNLRETQYF. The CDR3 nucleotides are TGTGCCTGGACCCCTAACCTCCGGGAGACCCAGTACTTC.

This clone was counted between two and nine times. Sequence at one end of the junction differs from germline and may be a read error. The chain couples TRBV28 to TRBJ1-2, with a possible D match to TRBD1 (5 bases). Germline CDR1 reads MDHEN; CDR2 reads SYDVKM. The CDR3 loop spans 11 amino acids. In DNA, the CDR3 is TGTGGCAGCGGGCGGGGGGATGGCTACACCTTC. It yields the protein CGSGRGDGYTF.

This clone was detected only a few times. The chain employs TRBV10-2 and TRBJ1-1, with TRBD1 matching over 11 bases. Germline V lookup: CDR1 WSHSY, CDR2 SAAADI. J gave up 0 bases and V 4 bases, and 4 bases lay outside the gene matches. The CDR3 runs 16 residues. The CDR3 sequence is CASSGTGGYMNTEAFF. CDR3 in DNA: TGCGCCAGCAGTGGGACAGGGGGCTACATGAACACTGAAGCTTTCTTT.

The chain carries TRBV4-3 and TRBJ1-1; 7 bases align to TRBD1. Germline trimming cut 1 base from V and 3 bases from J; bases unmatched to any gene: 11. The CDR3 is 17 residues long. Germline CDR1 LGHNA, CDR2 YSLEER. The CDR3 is CASSQAQRGGWDTEAFF. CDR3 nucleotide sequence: TGCGCCAGCAGCCAAGCCCAGAGAGGGGGCTGGGACACTGAAGCTTTCTTT.

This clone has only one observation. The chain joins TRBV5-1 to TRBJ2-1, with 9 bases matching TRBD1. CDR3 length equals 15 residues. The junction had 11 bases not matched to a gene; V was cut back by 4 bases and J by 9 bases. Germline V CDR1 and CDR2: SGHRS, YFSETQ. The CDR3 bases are TGCGCCAGCAGCGGTGGGACAGGGTCGGTAGGTGAGCAGTTCTTC. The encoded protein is CASSGGTGSVGEQFF.

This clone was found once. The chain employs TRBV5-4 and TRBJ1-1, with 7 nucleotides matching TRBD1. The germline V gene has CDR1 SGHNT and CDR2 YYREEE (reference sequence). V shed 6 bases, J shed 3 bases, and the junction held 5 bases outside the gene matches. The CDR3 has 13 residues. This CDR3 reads CASMRGRDTEAFF. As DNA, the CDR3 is TGTGCCAGCATGAGGGGGCGAGACACTGAAGCTTTCTTT.

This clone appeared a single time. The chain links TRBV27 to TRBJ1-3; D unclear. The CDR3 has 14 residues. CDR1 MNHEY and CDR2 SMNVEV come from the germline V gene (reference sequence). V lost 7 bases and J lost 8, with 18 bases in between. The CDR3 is CASILDTGSHTIYF. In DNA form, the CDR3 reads TGTGCCAGCATATTAGATACGGGAAGTCACACCATATATTTT.

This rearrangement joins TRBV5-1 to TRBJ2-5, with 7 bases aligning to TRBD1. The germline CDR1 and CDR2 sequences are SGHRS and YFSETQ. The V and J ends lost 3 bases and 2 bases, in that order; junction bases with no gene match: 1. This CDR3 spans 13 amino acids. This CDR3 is CASSWDRQETQYF. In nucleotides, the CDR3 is TGCGCCAGCAGCTGGGACAGACAAGAGACCCAGTACTTC.

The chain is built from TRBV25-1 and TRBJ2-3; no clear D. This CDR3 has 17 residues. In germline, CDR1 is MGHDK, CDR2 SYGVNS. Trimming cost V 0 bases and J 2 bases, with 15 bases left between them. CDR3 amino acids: CASSEYYGVPDTDTQYF. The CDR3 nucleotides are TGTGCCAGCAGTGAATATTATGGGGTCCCCGACACAGATACGCAGTATTTT.

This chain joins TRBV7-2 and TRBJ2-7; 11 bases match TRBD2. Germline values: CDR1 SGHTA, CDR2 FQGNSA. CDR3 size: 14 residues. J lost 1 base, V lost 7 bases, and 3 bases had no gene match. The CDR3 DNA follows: TGTGCCAGCAATAGCGGGAGGGGATCCTACGAGCAGTACTTC. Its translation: CASNSGRGSYEQYF.

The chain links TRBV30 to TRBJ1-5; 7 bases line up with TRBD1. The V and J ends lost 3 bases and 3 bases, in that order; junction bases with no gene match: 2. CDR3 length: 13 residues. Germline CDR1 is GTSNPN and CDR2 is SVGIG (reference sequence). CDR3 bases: TGTGCCTGGAGAAAGGGGGCCAATCAGCCCCAGCATTTT. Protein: CAWRKGANQPQHF.

The CDR3 nucleotides read TGTGCCACCAGCAGAGGGACAGGACCTACCAATCAGCCCCAGCATTTT. This codes for CATSRGTGPTNQPQHF. The V and J genes are TRBV15 and TRBJ1-5; TRBD1 aligns across 7 bases. The CDR3 covers 16 residues. The V gene's germline CDR1 is LNHNV and CDR2 YYDKDF (reference sequence). J lost 3 bases, V lost 1 base, and 6 bases had no gene match. Using reference TRBV15 and TRBJ1-5 for the parts outside the CDR3, the full variable domain is DAMVIQNPRYQVTQFGKPVTLSCSQTLNHNVMYWYQQKSSQAPKLLFHYYDKDFNNEADTPDNFQSRRPNTSFCFLDIRSPGLGDTAMYLCATSRGTGPTNQPQHFGDGTRLSIL.

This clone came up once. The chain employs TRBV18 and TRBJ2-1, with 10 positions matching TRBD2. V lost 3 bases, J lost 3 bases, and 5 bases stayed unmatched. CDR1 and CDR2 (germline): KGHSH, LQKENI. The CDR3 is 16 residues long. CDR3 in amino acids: CASSPGLAGGYNEQFF. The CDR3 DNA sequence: TGTGCCAGCTCACCGGGATTAGCGGGAGGCTACAATGAGCAGTTCTTC.

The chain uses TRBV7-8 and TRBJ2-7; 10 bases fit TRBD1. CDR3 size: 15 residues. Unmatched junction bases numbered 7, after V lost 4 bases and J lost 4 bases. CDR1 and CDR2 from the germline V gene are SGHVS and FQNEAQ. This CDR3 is CASSSRQGATYEQYF. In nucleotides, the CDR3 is TGTGCCAGCAGCTCCAGACAGGGGGCCACTTACGAGCAGTACTTC.

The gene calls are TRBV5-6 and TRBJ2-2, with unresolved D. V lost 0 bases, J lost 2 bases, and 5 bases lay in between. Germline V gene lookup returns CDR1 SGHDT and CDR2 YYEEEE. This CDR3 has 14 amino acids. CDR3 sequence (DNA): TGTGCCAGCAGCTTGGGGGCTAACACCGGGGAGCTGTTTTTT. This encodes CASSLGANTGELFF.

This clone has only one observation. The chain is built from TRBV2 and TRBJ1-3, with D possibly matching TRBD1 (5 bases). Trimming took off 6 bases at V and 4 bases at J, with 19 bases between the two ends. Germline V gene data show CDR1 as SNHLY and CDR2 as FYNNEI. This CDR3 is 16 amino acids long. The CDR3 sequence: CASSIGTGIVGNTIYF. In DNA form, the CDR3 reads TGTGCCAGCAGCATCGGGACTGGCATAGTAGGAAACACCATATATTTT.

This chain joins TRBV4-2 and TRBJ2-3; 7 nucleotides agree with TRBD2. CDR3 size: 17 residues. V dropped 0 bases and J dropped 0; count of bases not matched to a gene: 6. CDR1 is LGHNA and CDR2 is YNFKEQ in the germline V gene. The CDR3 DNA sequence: TGTGCCAGCAGCCAAGATCGGCTAGCGGAGAGCACAGATACGCAGTATTTT. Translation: CASSQDRLAESTDTQYF.

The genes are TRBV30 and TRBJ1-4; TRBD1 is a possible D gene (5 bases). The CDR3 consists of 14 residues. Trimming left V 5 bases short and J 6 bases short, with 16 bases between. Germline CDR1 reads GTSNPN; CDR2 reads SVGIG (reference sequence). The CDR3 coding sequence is TGTGCCTGGGGGCAGGGAGGGTCGGATGAAAAACTGTTTTTT. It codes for CAWGQGGSDEKLFF. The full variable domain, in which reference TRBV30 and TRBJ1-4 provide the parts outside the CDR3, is SQTIHQWPATLVQPVGSPLSLECTVEGTSNPNLYWYRQAAGRGLQLLFYSVGIGQISSEVPQNLSASRPQDRQFILSSKKLLLSDSGFYLCAWGQGGSDEKLFFGSGTQLSVL.

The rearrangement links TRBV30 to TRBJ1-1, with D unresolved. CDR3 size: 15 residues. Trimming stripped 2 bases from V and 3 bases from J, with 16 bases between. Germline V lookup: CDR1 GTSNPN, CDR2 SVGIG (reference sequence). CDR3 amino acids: CAWSPTQGLDTEAFF. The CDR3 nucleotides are TGTGCCTGGAGTCCCACGCAAGGGCTCGACACTGAAGCTTTCTTT. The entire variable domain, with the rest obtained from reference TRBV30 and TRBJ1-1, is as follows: SQTIHQWPATLVQPVGSPLSLECTVEGTSNPNLYWYRQAAGRGLQLLFYSVGIGQISSEVPQNLSASRPQDRQFILSSKKLLLSDSGFYLCAWSPTQGLDTEAFFGQGTRLTVV.

CDR3 amino acids: CASSPSWGGTGELFF. The CDR3 DNA reads as TGTGCCAGCAGCCCGTCGTGGGGGGGCACCGGGGAGCTGTTTTTT. The chain recombines TRBV11-3 with TRBJ2-2; 7 nucleotides line up with TRBD2. Germline CDR1 and CDR2: SGHNT and YENEEA. V dropped 5 bases and J dropped 4; count of bases not matched to a gene: 7. This CDR3 comprises 15 residues.

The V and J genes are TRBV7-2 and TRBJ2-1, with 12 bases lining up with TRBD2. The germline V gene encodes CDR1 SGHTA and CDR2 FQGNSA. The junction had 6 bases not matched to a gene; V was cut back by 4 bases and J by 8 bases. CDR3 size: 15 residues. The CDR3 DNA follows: TGTGCCAGCAGCTATGGACTAGCGGGATGGGATGAGCAGTTCTTC. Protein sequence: CASSYGLAGWDEQFF.